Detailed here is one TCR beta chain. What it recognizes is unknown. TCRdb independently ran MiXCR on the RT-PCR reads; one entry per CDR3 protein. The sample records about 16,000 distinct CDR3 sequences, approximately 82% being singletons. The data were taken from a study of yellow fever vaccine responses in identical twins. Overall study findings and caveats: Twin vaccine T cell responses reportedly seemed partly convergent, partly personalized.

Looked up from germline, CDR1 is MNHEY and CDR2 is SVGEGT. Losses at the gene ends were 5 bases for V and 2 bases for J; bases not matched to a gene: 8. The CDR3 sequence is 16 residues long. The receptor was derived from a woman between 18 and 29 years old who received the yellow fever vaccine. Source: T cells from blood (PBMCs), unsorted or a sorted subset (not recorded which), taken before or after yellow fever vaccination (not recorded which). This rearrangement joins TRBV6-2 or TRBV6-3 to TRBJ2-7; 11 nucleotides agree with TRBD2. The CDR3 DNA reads TGTGCCAGCAGTCCCCCGGGGACTAGCGGAACCTACGAGCAGTACTTC. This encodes CASSPPGTSGTYEQYF.